This is a list of T cell receptor beta chains from one sample in a study of blood T cell repertoires in COVID-19. The method was immunoSEQ multiplex PCR; TCRdb's version includes in-frame clones alone and lacks a portion of them. Among hundreds of thousands of clones listed, 85% to 90% were seen once. Sequencing input: peripheral blood. The receptors come from a woman aged 50 to 65 with COVID-19, enrolled during active disease. CDR3s include the opening cysteine and the closing phenylalanine or tryptophan. D genes are given only for firm matches. Not all rows give a size; the values are once, few, many and, for expanded clones, a class.

d_call	cdr3_length	v_call	j_call	clone_size	cdr3_aa	cdr3_nt
NA	15	TRBV7-2	TRBJ2-6	NA	CASSSLGAGANVLTF	TGTGCCAGCAGCTCGCTAGGTGCTGGGGCCAACGTCCTGACTTTC
TRBD2	15	TRBV18	TRBJ2-7	NA	CASSPVGGRASEQYF	TGTGCCAGCTCACCGGTAGGCGGGAGGGCGAGTGAGCAGTACTTC
NA	17	TRBV5-1	TRBJ1-2	NA	CASSLETQASPNYGYTF	TGCGCCAGCAGCTTGGAGACCCAGGCGTCGCCTAACTATGGCTACACCTTC
TRBD2	19	TRBV5-6	TRBJ2-5	NA	CASSLSYIRSGRIGETQYF	TGTGCCAGCAGCTTGAGTTACATCCGGAGCGGGAGGATAGGAGAGACCCAGTACTTC
NA	14	TRBV15	TRBJ2-1	NA	CATSRGTVWNEQFF	TGTGCCACCAGCAGAGGGACAGTGTGGAATGAGCAGTTCTTC
NA	14	TRBV7-6	TRBJ2-5	NA	CASSIWGPGETQYF	TGTGCCAGCAGTATCTGGGGGCCGGGGGAGACCCAGTACTTC
NA	14	TRBV11-3	TRBJ1-3	NA	CASSIRVAGNTIYF	TGTGCCAGCAGCATAAGAGTCGCTGGAAACACCATATATTTT
NA	15	TRBV7-2	TRBJ2-3	NA	CASSLAPGSTDTQYF	TGTGCCAGCAGCTTAGCGCCGGGGAGCACAGATACGCAGTATTTT
NA	14	TRBV19	TRBJ1-5	once	CASSSRRWDQPQHF	TGTGCCAGTAGTTCAAGGAGGTGGGATCAGCCCCAGCATTTT
NA	13	TRBV25-1	TRBJ2-7	NA	CASSDLLSYEQYF	TGTGCCAGCAGTGACCTCCTATCCTACGAGCAGTACTTC